Presented here are 20 T cell receptor beta chains from one specimen sequenced in a study of cytomegalovirus exposure and HLA in healthy donors. The PCR made use of 60 Vbeta and 13 Jbeta primers. Sequenced by immunoSEQ multiplex PCR; TCRdb stores in-frame clones only, minus some. The data contain approximately 180,000 clones, approximately 72% of them seen just once; the ten biggest clones take up roughly 2.5%. The specimen was PBMCs. These receptors originate from a human donor in good health.

This clone showed up just once. The V call is TRBV7-8, the J call TRBJ2-7; the match to TRBD2 covers 10 bases. CDR3 length equals 14 residues. The J segment lost 0 bases and the V segment lost 6 bases, leaving 2 bases of the junction unmatched. The germline V gene encodes CDR1 SGHVS and CDR2 FQNEAQ. The CDR3 loop reads CASRQRGGSYEQYF. CDR3 coding DNA: TGTGCCAGCAGACAGCGGGGGGGCTCCTACGAGCAGTACTTC.

The gene calls are TRBV5-1 and TRBJ2-3; 10 positions match TRBD2. Germline trimming cut 2 bases from V and 4 bases from J; bases unmatched to any gene: 13. Germline-derived CDR1 and CDR2 are SGHRS and YFSETQ. The CDR3 consists of 18 residues. The CDR3 DNA follows: TGCGCCAGCAGCTTCTCTAGCGGGGGAAGGCCGAGGGCAGATACGCAGTATTTT. This encodes CASSFSSGGRPRADTQYF.

The rearrangement links TRBV13 to TRBJ2-5, with TRBD2 as a possible D gene (7 bases). Germline CDR1 reads PRHDT; CDR2 reads FYEKMQ (reference sequence). Between the trimmed V and J ends, which lost 2 bases and 4 bases, there was a span of 14 bases. The CDR3 sequence is 15 residues long. In DNA, the CDR3 is TGTGCCAGCAGCTTAATGGGGGGGCCGGGAGAGACCCAGTACTTC. Amino acids: CASSLMGGPGETQYF.

The gene calls are TRBV30 and TRBJ1-2; 8 nucleotides match TRBD1. The CDR3 contains 12 residues. Germline V CDR1 and CDR2: GTSNPN, SVGIG (reference sequence). J gave up 9 bases and V 4 bases, and 7 bases lay outside the gene matches. In nucleotides, the CDR3 is TGTGCCTGGACTCTCGGACAGGGCCGCTACACCTTC. The encoded protein is CAWTLGQGRYTF.

With regard to this clone: At one boundary the junction diverges from the germline segment, which might be a read error. The chain combines TRBV11-1 with TRBJ2-2; the D gene is possibly TRBD2 (6 bases). This CDR3 has 16 amino acids. From germline, CDR1 is SGHAT and CDR2 FQDESV (reference sequence). CDR3 protein: CASRLGGTGPTGELFF. Written as DNA, the CDR3 is TGTGCCAGCAGGTTAGGCGGGACCGGACCCACCGGGGAGCTGTTTTTT.

V is TRBV5-1 and J is TRBJ2-5, with 9 bases fitting TRBD2. J was trimmed by 12 bases and V by 0 bases; bases with no gene match: 9. This CDR3 comprises 14 residues. Germline values: CDR1 SGHRS, CDR2 YFSETQ. In nucleotides, the CDR3 is TGCGCCAGCAGCTTGGAGGCTAGCGGGGCCAACAAGTACTTC. Residues: CASSLEASGANKYF.

The CDR3 DNA reads as TGTGCCAGCAGCGCATTGACAGGGAACACCGGGGAGCTGTTTTTT. Translated: CASSALTGNTGELFF. V and J are TRBV16 and TRBJ2-2, with D possibly being TRBD1 (6 bases). V was trimmed by 5 bases and J by 1 base, leaving 11 bases between them. Germline assignment: CDR1 KGHSY and CDR2 FQNENV. CDR3 size: 15 residues.

V usage is TRBV6-5 and J usage is TRBJ1-2; TRBD1 agrees at 7 bases. The CDR3 has 12 residues. The germline V gene encodes CDR1 MNHEY and CDR2 SVGAGI. Trimming at V came to 7 bases and at J to 7 bases, leaving 6 bases not matched to a gene. Here the CDR3 reads CASTPGGRGYTF. The CDR3 nucleotides are TGTGCCAGCACCCCAGGGGGGCGTGGCTACACCTTC.

J is TRBJ2-5 and V is TRBV11-2; 10 positions match TRBD2. The CDR3 runs to 16 residues. The junction had 8 bases not matched to a gene; V was cut back by 5 bases and J by 2 bases. Germline loops: CDR1 SGHAT, CDR2 FQNNGV. CDR3 sequence: CASSLWTSGDQETQYF. The CDR3 region has the DNA TGTGCCAGCAGCCTCTGGACTAGCGGTGATCAAGAGACCCAGTACTTC.

This clone was found a few times. CDR3 bases: TGTGCCAGCAGGGGGGACGGACAGAGCCCCCTCCACTTT. This encodes CASRGDGQSPLHF. The rearrangement links TRBV6-6 to TRBJ1-6; D is perhaps TRBD1 (6 bases). V was clipped by 6 bases and J by 13 bases, with 16 bases between them. This CDR3 has 13 residues. The germline V gene has CDR1 MNHNY and CDR2 SVGAGI (reference sequence).

The V call is TRBV27, the J call TRBJ2-1; 7 positions match TRBD2. Germline V gene lookup returns CDR1 MNHEY and CDR2 SMNVEV (reference sequence). The CDR3 has 18 amino acids. V lost 0 bases to trimming and J lost 4 bases; unmatched junction nucleotides: 12. CDR3 in DNA: TGTGCCAGCAGTTTATCCCCTTCACAGCGGGGCCTATACAATGAGCAGTTCTTC. Translating gives CASSLSPSQRGLYNEQFF.

The chain couples TRBV13 to TRBJ2-7; 9 bases fit TRBD2. CDR1 is PRHDT, CDR2 FYEKMQ, per germline (reference sequence). V was clipped by 2 bases and J by 0 bases; unmatched bases: 11. The CDR3 is 18 residues long. The CDR3 bases are TGTGCCAGCAGCTTATCCCTCGGGCTAGCGGGAAGCTCCTACGAGCAGTACTTC. Translating it yields CASSLSLGLAGSSYEQYF. The full variable domain, completed using reference TRBV13 and TRBJ2-7, is AAGVIQSPRHLIKEKRETATLKCYPIPRHDTVYWYQQGPGQDPQFLISFYEKMQSDKGSIPDRFSAQQFSDYHSELNMSSLELGDSALYFCASSLSLGLAGSSYEQYFGPGTRLTVT.

The V gene is TRBV7-2, the J gene TRBJ2-1; 10 nucleotides match TRBD2. Germline CDR1 is SGHTA and CDR2 is FQGNSA. The J segment lost 4 bases and the V segment lost 3 bases, leaving 6 bases of the junction unmatched. The CDR3 extends over 16 amino acids. For the CDR3, the DNA is TGTGCCAGCAGCTTCCTAAGCGGGGGGGGGTACAATGAGCAGTTCTTC. Its translation is CASSFLSGGGYNEQFF.

The chain is built from TRBV20-1 and TRBJ2-3; D is perhaps TRBD1 (5 bases). The CDR3 length is 11 residues. The germline V and J ends were trimmed by 0 bases and 11 bases, with 9 bases remaining between them. CDR1 is DFQATT and CDR2 is SNEGSKA in the germline V gene (reference sequence). The CDR3 loop reads CSAREGLKQYF. DNA for the CDR3: TGCAGTGCTAGAGAGGGGCTCAAGCAGTATTTT.

This clone came up a few times. The rearrangement links TRBV7-3 to TRBJ1-1, with D unresolved. Trimming stripped 4 bases from V and 1 base from J, with 7 bases between. Germline V gene lookup returns CDR1 SGHTA and CDR2 FQGTGA. This CDR3 spans 13 amino acids. The CDR3 region is CASSYNTNTEAFF. The DNA for the CDR3 is TGTGCCAGCAGCTATAACACGAACACTGAAGCTTTCTTT.

The table lists this clone with a few counts. V is TRBV4-1 and J is TRBJ2-5, with a tentative D call TRBD2 (6 bases). The CDR3 sequence is 15 residues long. Germline V gene sequence: CDR1 MGHRA, CDR2 YSYEKL. V lost 1 base and J 5 bases, leaving 14 bases between the germline ends. The chain's CDR3 is CASSQGPQGGETQYF. The CDR3 DNA sequence: TGCGCCAGCAGCCAAGGCCCCCAGGGAGGCGAGACCCAGTACTTC.

A word on this clone: Other nucleotide sequences from this sample produce the same CDR3. V and J are TRBV7-6 and TRBJ1-4; the match to TRBD1 covers 9 bases. The CDR3 consists of 15 residues. CDR1 SGHVS and CDR2 FNYEAQ come from the germline V gene. V lost 1 base and J lost 7; bases outside the gene matches: 4. For the CDR3, the DNA is TGTGCCAGCAGCTTAGGGACAGGGGATATTGAAAAACTGTTTTTT. Amino acids: CASSLGTGDIEKLFF.

This clone has only a few counts. The chain carries TRBV4-1 and TRBJ2-2; no clear D. This CDR3 comprises 16 residues. The V end lost 1 base, the J end lost 1 base, and 10 bases lay between the germline ends. Germline V lookup: CDR1 MGHRA, CDR2 YSYEKL. In DNA form, the CDR3 reads TGCGCCAGCAGCCAAGTTTCACAACGGAACACCGGGGAGCTGTTTTTT. Translated: CASSQVSQRNTGELFF.

This rearrangement joins TRBV5-6 to TRBJ2-5; 10 bases map to TRBD1. From germline, CDR1 is SGHDT and CDR2 YYEEEE. This CDR3 spans 14 amino acids. V shed 4 bases and J 3 bases; nucleotides not matched to a gene: 3. CDR3 nucleotides: TGTGCCAGCAGCCCTGGGACAGGGGAAGAGACCCAGTACTTC. This encodes CASSPGTGEETQYF.

The V and J genes are TRBV27 and TRBJ1-4; D is unresolved. V was clipped by 1 base and J by 5 bases, with 17 bases between them. There are 17 residues in the CDR3. CDR1 and CDR2 from the germline V gene are MNHEY and SMNVEV (reference sequence). The CDR3 sequence is CASSLFAQLSLNEKLFF. The CDR3 region has the DNA TGTGCCAGCAGTTTATTCGCCCAACTCTCCCTGAATGAAAAACTGTTTTTT. The variable domain in full, completed from reference TRBV27 and TRBJ1-4, reads EAQVTQNPRYLITVTGKKLTVTCSQNMNHEYMSWYRQDPGLGLRQIYYSMNVEVTDKGDVPEGYKVSRKEKRNFPLILESPSPNQTSLYFCASSLFAQLSLNEKLFFGSGTQLSVL.